What follows is one T cell receptor (beta chain) and its context. The target antigen is unknown. These data originate in a study of T cell responses to AZD1222 COVID-19 vaccine. Study observations and caveats: Clonal diversity was possibly underestimated, and the donors were mostly white British, with more females. Vaccination with two AZD1222 doses was followed by a rise in Spike-specific TCR breadth and depth.

Some clones are missing from TCRdb's copy, which holds only in-frame ones; the method was immunoSEQ multiplex PCR. This table holds approximately 150,000 clones, around 92% found once. Germline CDR1 SNHLY, CDR2 FYNNEI. Trimming removed 6 bases at V and 9 bases at J, with 12 bases between. The CDR3 is 12 residues long. This TCR was recovered from an adult in good health. Sequenced material: peripheral blood, taken on day 0 of MenACWY control vaccination. The chain carries TRBV2 and TRBJ2-1, with D possibly being TRBD1 (6 bases). The CDR3 coding sequence is TGTGCCAGCAGGAGGGACAAAGCTGAGCAGTTCTTC. It encodes CASRRDKAEQFF.